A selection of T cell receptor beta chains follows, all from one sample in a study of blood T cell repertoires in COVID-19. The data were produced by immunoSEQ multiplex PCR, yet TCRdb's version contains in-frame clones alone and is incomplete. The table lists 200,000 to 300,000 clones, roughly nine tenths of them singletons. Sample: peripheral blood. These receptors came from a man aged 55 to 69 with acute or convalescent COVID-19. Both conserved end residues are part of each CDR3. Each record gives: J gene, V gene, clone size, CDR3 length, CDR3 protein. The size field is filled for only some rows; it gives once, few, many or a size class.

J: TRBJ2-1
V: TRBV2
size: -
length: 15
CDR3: CASSGISGRWDEQFF

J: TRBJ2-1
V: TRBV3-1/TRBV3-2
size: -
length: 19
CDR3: CASSQGYSGNRKSVNEQFF

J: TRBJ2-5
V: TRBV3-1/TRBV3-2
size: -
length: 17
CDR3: CASSQDPYYRGRETQYF

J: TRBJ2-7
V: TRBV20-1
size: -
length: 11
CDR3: CSARGQLEQYF

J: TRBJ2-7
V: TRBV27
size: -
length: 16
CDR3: CASSLSYRESSYEQYF

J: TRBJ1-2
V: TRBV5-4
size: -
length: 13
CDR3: CASSTRGNYGYTF

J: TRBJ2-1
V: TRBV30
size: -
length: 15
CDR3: CAWSMERGLRNEQFF

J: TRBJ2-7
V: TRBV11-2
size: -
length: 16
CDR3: CASSLVPAGSTHEQYF

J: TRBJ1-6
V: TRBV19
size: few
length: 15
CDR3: CASSISAEFFSPLHF

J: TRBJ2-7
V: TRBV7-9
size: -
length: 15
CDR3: CASSFLRDTDYEQYF

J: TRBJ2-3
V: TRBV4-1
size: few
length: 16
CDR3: CASSPMQLLTGDTQYF

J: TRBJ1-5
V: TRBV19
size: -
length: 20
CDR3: CASSTLLWTGGKEGNQPQHF

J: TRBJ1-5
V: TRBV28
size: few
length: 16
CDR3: CASSLDIALTNQPQHF

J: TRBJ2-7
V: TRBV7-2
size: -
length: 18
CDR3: CASSLVPWTSGRNNEQYF

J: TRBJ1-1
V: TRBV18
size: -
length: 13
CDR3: CASSPWDRGVAFF

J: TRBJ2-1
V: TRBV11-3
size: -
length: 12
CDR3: CASSSEVYRQFF

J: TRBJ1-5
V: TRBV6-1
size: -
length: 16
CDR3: CASSDLTGIGNQPQHF

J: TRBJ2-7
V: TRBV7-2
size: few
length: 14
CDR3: CASSLRGGPYEQYF

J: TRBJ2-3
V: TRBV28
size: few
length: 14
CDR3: CASSLDRAGDTQYF

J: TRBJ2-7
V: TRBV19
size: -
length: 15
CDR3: CASSIGQGEIYEQYF

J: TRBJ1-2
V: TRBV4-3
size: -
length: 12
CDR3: CASSHDRGGYTF

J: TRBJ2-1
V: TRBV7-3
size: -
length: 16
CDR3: CASSPRWTGGYNEQFF

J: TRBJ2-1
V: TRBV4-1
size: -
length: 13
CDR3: CASSQDRSIEQFF

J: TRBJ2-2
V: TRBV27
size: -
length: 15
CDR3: CASSQGLSNTGELFF

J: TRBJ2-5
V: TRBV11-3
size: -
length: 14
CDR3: CASSPRQDTETQYF

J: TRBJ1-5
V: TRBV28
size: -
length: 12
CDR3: CASKQGTQPQHF

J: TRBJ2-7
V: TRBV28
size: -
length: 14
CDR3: CASQLRGTSYEQYF

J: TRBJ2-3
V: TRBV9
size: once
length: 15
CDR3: CASSSDAVNTDTQYF

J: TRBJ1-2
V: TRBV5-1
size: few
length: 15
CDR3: CASSAVSTANYGYTF

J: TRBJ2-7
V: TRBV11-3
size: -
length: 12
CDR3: CASRGRGYEQYF

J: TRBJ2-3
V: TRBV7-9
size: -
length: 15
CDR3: CASTSEAAAVGTQYF

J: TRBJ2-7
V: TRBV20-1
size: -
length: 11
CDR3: CSARVSYEQYF

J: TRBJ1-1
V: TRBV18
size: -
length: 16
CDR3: CASSPRTGGTTTEAFF

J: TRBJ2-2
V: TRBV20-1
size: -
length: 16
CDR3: CSASLLAGPNTGELFF

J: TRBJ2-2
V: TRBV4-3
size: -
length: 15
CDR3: CASSPTPRGTGELFF

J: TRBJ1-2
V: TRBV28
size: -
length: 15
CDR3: CASSTDRGMDYGYTF

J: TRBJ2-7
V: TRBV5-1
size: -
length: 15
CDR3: CASSPRAGAGDEQYF

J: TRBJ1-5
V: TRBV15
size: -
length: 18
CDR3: CATSRDVGQVRSNQPQHF

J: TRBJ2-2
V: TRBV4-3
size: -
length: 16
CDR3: CASSQDGVAGTGELFF

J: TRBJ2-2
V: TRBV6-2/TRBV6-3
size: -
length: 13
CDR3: CASSRGPTGELFF

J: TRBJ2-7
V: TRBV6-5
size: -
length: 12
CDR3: CASSTGVYEQYF

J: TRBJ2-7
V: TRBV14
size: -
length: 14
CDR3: CASSRARTSEQQYF

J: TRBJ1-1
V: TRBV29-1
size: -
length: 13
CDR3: CSVEGAGNTEAFF

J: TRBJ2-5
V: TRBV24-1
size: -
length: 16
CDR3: CATSDLRRGVGETQYF

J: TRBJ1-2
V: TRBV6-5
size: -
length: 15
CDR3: CASSYSMRGALGYTF

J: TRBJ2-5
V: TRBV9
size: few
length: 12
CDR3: CASSPRGETQYF

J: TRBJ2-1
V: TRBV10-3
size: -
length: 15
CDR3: CAISERGGAYNEQFF

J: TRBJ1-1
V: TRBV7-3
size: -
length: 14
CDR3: CASSPTGGVNEAFF

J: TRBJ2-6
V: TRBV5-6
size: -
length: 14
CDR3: CASSSYSGANVLTF

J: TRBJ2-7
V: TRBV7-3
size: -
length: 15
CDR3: CASSLSSSGRGEQYF

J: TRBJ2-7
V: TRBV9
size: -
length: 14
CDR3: CASSVGGRPDEQYF

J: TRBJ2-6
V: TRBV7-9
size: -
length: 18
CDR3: CASSLALGGPAGANVLTF

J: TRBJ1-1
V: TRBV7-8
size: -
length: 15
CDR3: CASSLAQGPRAEAFF

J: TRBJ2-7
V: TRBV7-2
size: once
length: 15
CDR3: CASSSSSGRSYEQYF

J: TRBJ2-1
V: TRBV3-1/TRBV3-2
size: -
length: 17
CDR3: CASSLGLAERSYNEQFF

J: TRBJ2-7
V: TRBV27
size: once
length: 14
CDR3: CASKRGRAAYEQYF

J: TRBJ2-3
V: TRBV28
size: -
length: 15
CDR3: CASSERTGDRGTQYF

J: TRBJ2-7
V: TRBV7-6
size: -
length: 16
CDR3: CASSFIEGPSSYEQYF

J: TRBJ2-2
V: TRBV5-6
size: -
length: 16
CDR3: CASSLYATGDTGELFF

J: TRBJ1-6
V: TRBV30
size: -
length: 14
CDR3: CAWSGDTYNSPLHF